This TCR beta chain appears in the sequencing data of a study of T cells after yellow fever vaccination. Each CDR3 protein is one row after TCRdb ran MiXCR on the 5' RACE reads. In the table there are approximately 150,000 distinct CDR3 sequences, approximately 6.2% of which are singletons. The CDR3 extends over 14 amino acids. Germline loops: CDR1 SGHRS, CDR2 YFSETQ. V was cut by 0 bases and J by 4 bases, with 10 bases left in between. This clonotype was seen only a few times. This chain links TRBV5-1 with TRBJ2-5; D may match TRBD1 or TRBD2 (5 bases each). The sequences come from CD4+ T cells sorted from PBMCs, collected on the day of the first yellow fever vaccination. The origin of this receptor is a man between 18 and 35 years old who received the YFV17D yellow fever vaccine. CDR3 sequence: CASSLGDPGETQYF. CDR3 coding DNA: TGCGCCAGCAGCTTGGGGGACCCGGGAGAGACCCAGTACTTC.